The next 3 T cell receptor beta chains were all read from a single sample in a study of blood T cell repertoires in COVID-19. The data were produced by immunoSEQ multiplex PCR, yet TCRdb's version contains in-frame clones alone and is incomplete. The data contain 250,000 to 300,000 clones, 90% of them singletons. The specimen sequenced was peripheral blood. These receptors all come from a woman aged 55-70 years with COVID-19, enrolled during active disease.

V is TRBV7-2 and J is TRBJ2-3; 7 bases are shared with TRBD2. This CDR3 has 14 amino acids. Germline V gene lookup returns CDR1 SGHTA and CDR2 FQGNSA. V was clipped by 3 bases and J by 3 bases; unmatched bases: 3. The CDR3, as DNA: TGTGCCAGCAGCTTCCGACTAGCTACAGATACGCAGTATTTT. This codes for CASSFRLATDTQYF.

This chain connects TRBV5-4 to TRBJ1-5; 8 nucleotides match TRBD1. This CDR3 contains 14 residues. Germline V CDR1 and CDR2: SGHNT, YYREEE (reference sequence). V was clipped by 4 bases and J by 5 bases; unmatched bases: 5. In DNA form, the CDR3 reads TGTGCCAGCAGCGTCGGACAGGGAGATCAGCCCCAGCATTTT. It is translated as CASSVGQGDQPQHF.

This chain joins TRBV7-9 and TRBJ2-7; TRBD2 might be the D (6 bases). Trimming shortened V by 5 bases and J by 5 bases, and 16 bases separated the two germline ends. Germline V gene sequence: CDR1 SEHNR, CDR2 FQNEAQ (reference sequence). This CDR3 contains 14 residues. The CDR3 nucleotides are TGTGCCAGCAGCCCTCCGGGAGCCTTCCACGAGCAGTACTTC. This gives the protein CASSPPGAFHEQYF.